These T cell receptor beta chains were read from a single sample in a study of blood T cell repertoires in COVID-19. Data came from immunoSEQ multiplex PCR; TCRdb stores just in-frame clones and leaves some out. The sample has over 250,000 clones, more than 80% seen once. The sequenced sample was PBMCs or T cells enriched from blood (not recorded which). These receptors originate from a woman aged 25 to 39 who had recovered from COVID-19. Each CDR3 is given with its conserved first and last residue. The D gene is left open where the match is weak. Part of the rows lack a size; the others show once, few, many or a class for expanded clones.

V gene	D gene	J gene	clone size	CDR3 DNA	CDR3 protein
TRBV28	NA	TRBJ2-7	NA	TGTGCCAGCAGTTTAGTCGGGGGCTCCTACGAGCAGTACTTC	CASSLVGGSYEQYF
TRBV4-1	TRBD2	TRBJ2-1	NA	TGCGCCAGCAGCCGGGCGGGAGAAACAAATGAGCAGTTCTTC	CASSRAGETNEQFF
TRBV28	NA	TRBJ1-1	few	TGTGCCAGCAGTTCAGGGTTTGAAGCTTTCTTT	CASSSGFEAFF
TRBV6-2/TRBV6-3	NA	TRBJ2-4	NA	TGTGCCAGCAGTTACGTCCTTGGACAAGAAAACATTCAGTACTTC	CASSYVLGQENIQYF
TRBV7-9	TRBD1	TRBJ1-5	NA	TGTGCCAGCAGCTTAGTATTAGGGGACAGGGGTCATAGCAATCAGCCCCAGCATTTT	CASSLVLGDRGHSNQPQHF
TRBV19	TRBD2	TRBJ2-1	NA	TGTGCCAGTAGACCGGGACTAGCGGCGTACAATGAGCAGTTCTTC	CASRPGLAAYNEQFF
TRBV4-2	NA	TRBJ1-5	NA	TGTGCCAGCAGCCAAGACGGGTCCTTAAGCAATCAGCCCCAGCATTTT	CASSQDGSLSNQPQHF
TRBV4-1	TRBD2	TRBJ2-7	NA	TGCGCCAGCTCCCCTTTGGGACGGAAAACTAGCGGGAGGCCCGGCGAGCAGTACTTC	CASSPLGRKTSGRPGEQYF
TRBV9	TRBD1	TRBJ2-1	NA	TGTGCCAGCAGCCCACAGGGGGACCCCTACAATGAGCAGTTCTTC	CASSPQGDPYNEQFF
TRBV20-1	TRBD2	TRBJ2-7	NA	TGCAGTGCTAGTCCCTCATTTGGGAGGGCCGCCTACGAGCAGTACTTC	CSASPSFGRAAYEQYF
TRBV13	TRBD2	TRBJ2-1	NA	TGTGCCAGCAGCTTAGAGGGGTTGGTAGGACTAGCGGGGTTCAGCTCCTACAATGAGCAGTTCTTC	CASSLEGLVGLAGFSSYNEQFF
TRBV7-3	NA	TRBJ2-2	NA	TGTGCCAGCAGTACCGGTGGAGGGAGAGGGGCCGGGGAGCTGTTTTTT	CASSTGGGRGAGELFF
TRBV4-1	NA	TRBJ1-1	NA	TGCGCCAGCAGCCAAGAAGGGACACTGAACACTGAAGCTTTCTTT	CASSQEGTLNTEAFF
TRBV9	NA	TRBJ1-2	NA	TGTGCCAGCAGCGAGGGACCGGGAGGTGGCTACACCTTC	CASSEGPGGGYTF
TRBV3-1/TRBV3-2	NA	TRBJ1-6	once	TGTGCCAGCAGCCCCGGACAGTATAATTCACCCCTCCACTTT	CASSPGQYNSPLHF
TRBV7-3	TRBD2	TRBJ2-3	NA	TGTGCCAGCAGCCTAGCGGGAGGAAACACAGATACGCAGTATTTT	CASSLAGGNTDTQYF
TRBV4-3	TRBD1	TRBJ2-3	NA	TGCGCCAGCAGCCCTCACCGGGACAGGGTTACAGATACGCAGTATTTT	CASSPHRDRVTDTQYF
TRBV28	NA	TRBJ1-4	NA	TGTGCCAGCAGATTCGCAGGGGTTCCCTCTAATGAAAAACTGTTTTTT	CASRFAGVPSNEKLFF
TRBV7-2	TRBD2	TRBJ2-5	NA	TGTGCCAGCAGCTTAGTTGGGACTAGAAAAGAGACCCAGTACTTC	CASSLVGTRKETQYF
TRBV3-1/TRBV3-2	TRBD2	TRBJ2-7	NA	TGTGCCAGCAGCCGTCTAGCGGGGGAAAGCGAGCAGTACTTC	CASSRLAGESEQYF
TRBV5-4	TRBD1	TRBJ1-2	NA	TGTGCCAGCAGCGTGGACAGGGTCTCTAACTATGGCTACACCTTC	CASSVDRVSNYGYTF
TRBV28	TRBD1	TRBJ1-5	NA	TGTGCCAGCAGTTCACAAGTGTTCGGACAGGGCTCCCTTCAGCCCCAGCATTTT	CASSSQVFGQGSLQPQHF
TRBV19	TRBD1	TRBJ2-5	NA	TGTGCCAGTAGTCCTGGGACAGATTTGTACCAAGAGACCCAGTACTTC	CASSPGTDLYQETQYF
TRBV24-1	NA	TRBJ1-2	NA	TGTGCCACCAGTGCCCGGGGGGGCTATGGCTACACCTTC	CATSARGGYGYTF
TRBV4-1	NA	TRBJ1-1	NA	TGCGCCAGCAGCCTACAACGAAATTTTGAAGCTTTCTTT	CASSLQRNFEAFF
TRBV9	TRBD2	TRBJ2-1	NA	TGTGCCAGCAGCTATAGCGGGAGGGCAGGTGAGCAGTTCTTC	CASSYSGRAGEQFF
TRBV9	TRBD2	TRBJ2-3	NA	TGTGCCAGCAGCGTACGCGGGAGCACCACAGATACGCAGTATTTT	CASSVRGSTTDTQYF
TRBV4-1	TRBD2	TRBJ2-1	NA	TGCGCCAGCAGCCTGTTACTAGCGGGATCTTACAATGAGCAGTTCTTC	CASSLLLAGSYNEQFF
TRBV19	TRBD1	TRBJ1-5	NA	TGTGCCACCAACCACCAAGGACAGGGGGTTATTATGAGCCAGCCCCAGCATTTT	CATNHQGQGVIMSQPQHF
TRBV11-3	NA	TRBJ2-1	few	TGTGCCAGCAGCCCCGGGAAGGGAGGTTACAATATGAATGAGCAGTTCTTC	CASSPGKGGYNMNEQFF
TRBV3-1/TRBV3-2	NA	TRBJ2-7	NA	TGTGCCAGCAGCCAAGATACAGGAAGCTCCTACGAGCAGTACTTC	CASSQDTGSSYEQYF
TRBV28	NA	TRBJ2-7	NA	TGTGCCAGCAGTCTGGGGGCATACGAGCAGTACTTC	CASSLGAYEQYF
TRBV7-2	NA	TRBJ1-6	NA	TGTGCCAGCAGCTTAAGGGGTTCCGATAGCTCCTATAATTCACCCCTCCACTTT	CASSLRGSDSSYNSPLHF
TRBV4-3	TRBD1	TRBJ2-1	NA	TGCGCCAGCAGCCTAAGGGGGCTAGGCTCCTACAATGAGCAGTTCTTC	CASSLRGLGSYNEQFF
TRBV11-2	NA	TRBJ2-7	NA	TGTGCCAGCAGCTTGAGCCGGCTAGCTTTTTACGAGCAGTACTTC	CASSLSRLAFYEQYF
TRBV29-1	TRBD1	TRBJ1-4	NA	TGCAGCGTGACCGGGACAGGGGGCGGAAAACTGTTTTTT	CSVTGTGGGKLFF
TRBV15	NA	TRBJ1-1	once	TGTGCCACCAGCAGAGAGAGAAACGCCGGTATGAACACTGAAGCTTTCTTT	CATSRERNAGMNTEAFF
TRBV7-7	TRBD2	TRBJ2-1	few	TGTGCTAGCAGCCTTACTAGCGACAATGAGCAGTTCTTC	CASSLTSDNEQFF
TRBV7-8	TRBD1	TRBJ1-3	NA	TGTGCCAGCAGAACCGGGACAGAGGGAAACACCATATATTTT	CASRTGTEGNTIYF
TRBV27	TRBD1	TRBJ2-1	NA	TGTGCCAGCAGCCGGACAGGGATGTACAATGAGCAGTTCTTC	CASSRTGMYNEQFF
TRBV6-2/TRBV6-3	TRBD2	TRBJ2-7	NA	TGTGCCAGCAGTTGGGAGGGATACGAGCAGTACTTC	CASSWEGYEQYF
TRBV12-3/TRBV12-4	NA	TRBJ2-7	NA	TGTGCCAGCAGTTTAGCATTGCGGCGGGAGCAGTACTTC	CASSLALRREQYF